The sample holds a few counts of the clone carrying this T cell receptor beta chain. Antigen unknown. These data come from a study of early T cells in non-severe SARS-CoV-2 infection. Study context: Sequenced material consisted of bulk RNA (from unsorted whole blood), and chains were unpaired.

Study outcomes and limitations: Sequences matched to VDJdb favored anti-spike CD8 responses, while private and CD4 specificities were missed.

The CDR3 extends over 15 amino acids. V gave up 7 bases and J gave up 0 bases; unmatched junction bases: 6. Germline CDR1 is SGHRS and CDR2 is YFSETQ. Researchers attached unique molecular identifiers to individual cDNA molecules. TCRdb re-called the 5' RACE reads through MiXCR, storing one row per CDR3 protein. The sample holds around 80,000 distinct CDR3 sequences, about 10% seen once. The chain employs TRBV5-1 and TRBJ2-3, with 9 nucleotides matching TRBD2. The source was whole blood, collected at baseline. This clonotype was obtained from an adult who was a healthcare worker with PCR-confirmed SARS-CoV-2 infection or an uninfected control (not recorded which). The CDR3 is CASRRLAESTDTQYF. The CDR3 DNA is TGCGCCAGCCGACGACTAGCGGAGAGCACAGATACGCAGTATTTT.